This T cell receptor (beta chain) was sequenced for a study of neurological immune-mediated disorders. Study findings and constraints: Falling below healthy controls, multiple sclerosis showed the least TCR clonal expansion, while HTLV-1-associated myelopathy showed the most.

This clonotype was observed many times. Its matching antigen is unknown. Unsorted libraries used 2 million PBMCs kept at -80 degrees C. Each CDR3 protein is one row after TCRdb ran MiXCR on the 5' RACE reads. The sample includes some 50,000 distinct CDR3 sequences, about 25% of them seen just once. The sequencing sample was made of PBMCs. This sequence originates from a woman aged 70-85 years in good health.

The chain's CDR3 is CASSYSGGEPEAFF. Here the CDR3 DNA reads TGTGCCAGCAGTTACTCCGGTGGGGAGCCTGAAGCTTTCTTT. The J gene is TRBJ1-1, the V gene TRBV6-6; unclear D gene. V dropped 0 bases and J dropped 6 bases, with 11 bases sitting between them. Germline CDR1 MNHNY, CDR2 SVGAGI (reference sequence). The CDR3 sequence is 14 residues long.